Following are 15 T cell receptor beta chains from one sample sequenced in a study of shared clonotypes between healthy human individuals. Sequencing used immunoSEQ multiplex PCR; TCRdb keeps in-frame clones, though not all of them. The sample contains over 1.4 million clones, roughly 96% of which appear only once. Sequencing input: naive CD4+ T cells sorted from blood. Subset reported: CD45RA+ positively selected. These receptors all come from a man aged 30 to 45 in good health.

The chain recombines TRBV2 with TRBJ1-1, with D unclear. Trimming left V 4 bases short and J 1 base short, with 10 bases between. From germline, CDR1 is SNHLY and CDR2 FYNNEI. This CDR3 spans 14 amino acids. The CDR3 here is CASSVGTENTEAFF. CDR3 DNA: TGTGCCAGCAGTGTTGGCACCGAGAACACTGAAGCTTTCTTT.

Comments on this clone: The sample has other DNA sequences that encode this CDR3 too. This chain joins TRBV6-1 and TRBJ2-2, with TRBD2 identical over 12 bases. The CDR3 extends over 16 amino acids. The trim removed 4 bases at V and 6 bases at J, leaving 6 bases unmatched. Looked up from germline, CDR1 is MNHNS and CDR2 is SASEGT. The CDR3 region has the DNA TGTGCCAGCAGTGCGCTAGCGGGAGGGCCCCCCGGGGAGCTGTTTTTT. Residues: CASSALAGGPPGELFF.

The CDR3 protein is CASSLGQGKGEQYF. As DNA, the CDR3 is TGCGCCAGCAGCTTGGGACAGGGAAAGGGCGAGCAGTACTTC. The rearrangement links TRBV5-1 to TRBJ2-7, with 7 positions matching TRBD1. Germline V lookup: CDR1 SGHRS, CDR2 YFSETQ. Trimming at V came to 0 bases and at J to 6 bases, leaving 6 bases not matched to a gene. CDR3 length equals 14 residues.

With regard to this clone: A read error may produce the germline difference seen at one junction end. The V and J genes are TRBV6-1 and TRBJ2-7; 9 bases align to TRBD1. This CDR3 contains 13 residues. Per germline, CDR1 MNHNS and CDR2 SASEGT. In nucleotides, the CDR3 is TGTGCCAGCAGGGGGACAGGGTCCTCCGAGCAGTACTTC. It encodes CASRGTGSSEQYF.

The genes are TRBV5-1 and TRBJ2-2; D may be TRBD1 (5 bases). The V end lost 0 bases, the J end lost 8 bases, and 11 bases lay between the germline ends. The CDR3 contains 14 residues. Germline CDR1 SGHRS, CDR2 YFSETQ. CDR3 loop: CASSLEGPPGELFF. CDR3 bases: TGCGCCAGCAGCTTGGAGGGGCCCCCTGGGGAGCTGTTTTTT.

This chain links TRBV6-1 with TRBJ2-3, with 9 bases identical to TRBD2. V was pared by 5 bases and J by 6 bases, with 9 bases of the junction left unmatched. The CDR3 totals 15 residues. CDR1 MNHNS and CDR2 SASEGT come from the germline V gene. The DNA of the CDR3 is TGTGCCAGCAGTCCACTGGCGGGAGGGCACGATACGCAGTATTTT. Protein product: CASSPLAGGHDTQYF.

The genes are TRBV4-2 and TRBJ2-2; D remains unclear. Trimming stripped 1 base from V and 8 bases from J, with 11 bases between. Germline V lookup: CDR1 LGHNA, CDR2 YNFKEQ. The CDR3 sequence is 14 residues long. The CDR3 sequence: CASSQGQVAGELFF. CDR3 nucleotide sequence: TGTGCCAGCAGCCAAGGGCAGGTTGCGGGGGAGCTGTTTTTT.

The gene calls are TRBV11-2 and TRBJ2-1; possible D gene TRBD1, 6 bases. The germline V gene has CDR1 SGHAT and CDR2 FQNNGV. V dropped 5 bases and J dropped 4 bases, with 9 bases sitting between them. The CDR3 extends over 13 amino acids. The CDR3 loop reads CASSQQGYNEQFF. The CDR3 region has the DNA TGTGCCAGCAGCCAACAGGGTTACAATGAGCAGTTCTTC.

The gene calls are TRBV5-1 and TRBJ2-3; unclear D gene. The CDR3 covers 14 residues. Looked up from germline, CDR1 is SGHRS and CDR2 is YFSETQ. V lost 0 bases, J lost 4 bases, and 9 bases lay in between. The CDR3: CASSLDPASDTQYF. The CDR3 DNA reads as TGCGCCAGCAGCTTGGACCCCGCCTCAGATACGCAGTATTTT.

This sequence joins TRBV7-3 and TRBJ2-1, with a possible D match to TRBD1 (5 bases). Trimming removed 5 bases at V and 3 bases at J, with 8 bases between. Germline-derived CDR1 and CDR2 are SGHTA and FQGTGA. The CDR3 extends over 13 amino acids. CDR3 region: CASSIDSYNEQFF. The CDR3 nucleotides read TGTGCCAGCAGCATAGACAGCTACAATGAGCAGTTCTTC. Drawing the rest from reference TRBV7-3 and TRBJ2-1, the complete variable domain is GAGVSQTPSNKVTEKGKYVELRCDPISGHTALYWYRQSLGQGPEFLIYFQGTGAADDSGLPNDRFFAVRPEGSVSTLKIQRTERGDSAVYLCASSIDSYNEQFFGPGTRLTVL.

Turning to this clone: Other DNA sequences in this specimen translate into the identical CDR3. The rearrangement uses TRBV18 and TRBJ1-4; TRBD1 might be the D (6 bases). Germline CDR1 is KGHSH and CDR2 is LQKENI. The CDR3 consists of 14 residues. V lost 2 bases and J lost 5, with 9 bases in between. CDR3 sequence (DNA): TGTGCCAGCTCACCAGACAGGAGCAATGAAAAACTGTTTTTT. Translating it yields CASSPDRSNEKLFF.

This rearrangement joins TRBV30 to TRBJ2-7; 8 nucleotides line up with TRBD2. With V trimmed by 2 bases and J by 3 bases, 6 bases remained unmatched. This CDR3 contains 14 residues. Germline loops: CDR1 GTSNPN, CDR2 SVGIG (reference sequence). Here the CDR3 reads CAWSSTSVGYEQYF. CDR3 nucleotides: TGTGCCTGGAGTTCGACTAGCGTGGGCTACGAGCAGTACTTC.

The V gene is TRBV6-5, the J gene TRBJ2-2; 7 nucleotides line up with TRBD2. With 5 bases clipped from V and 3 bases from J, the junction kept 0 bases outside the gene matches. The CDR3 covers 13 residues. Germline CDR1 and CDR2: MNHEY and SVGAGI. DNA of the CDR3: TGTGCCAGCAGTGGGAGGGACACCGGGGAGCTGTTTTTT. It encodes CASSGRDTGELFF.

J is TRBJ1-2 and V is TRBV7-9; D might be TRBD1 (5 bases). The CDR3 spans 13 residues. V was pared by 1 base and J by 8 bases, with 11 bases between. The germline V gene has CDR1 SEHNR and CDR2 FQNEAQ (reference sequence). DNA for the CDR3: TGTGCCAGCAGCTTAGAATCGGGGACCGGCTACACCTTC. Protein: CASSLESGTGYTF.

The genes are TRBV5-1 and TRBJ2-5, with a weak D call TRBD2 (5 bases). The V end lost 6 bases, the J end lost 5 bases, and 17 bases lay between the germline ends. The CDR3 consists of 14 residues. Germline assignment: CDR1 SGHRS and CDR2 YFSETQ. The CDR3 here is CASNFGEPRETQYF. The CDR3 region has the DNA TGCGCCAGCAACTTTGGGGAGCCGCGGGAGACCCAGTACTTC. Full variable domain (rest looked up from reference TRBV5-1 and TRBJ2-5): KAGVTQTPRYLIKTRGQQVTLSCSPISGHRSVSWYQQTPGQGLQFLFEYFSETQRNKGNFPGRFSGRQFSNSRSEMNVSTLELGDSALYLCASNFGEPRETQYFGPGTRLLVL.